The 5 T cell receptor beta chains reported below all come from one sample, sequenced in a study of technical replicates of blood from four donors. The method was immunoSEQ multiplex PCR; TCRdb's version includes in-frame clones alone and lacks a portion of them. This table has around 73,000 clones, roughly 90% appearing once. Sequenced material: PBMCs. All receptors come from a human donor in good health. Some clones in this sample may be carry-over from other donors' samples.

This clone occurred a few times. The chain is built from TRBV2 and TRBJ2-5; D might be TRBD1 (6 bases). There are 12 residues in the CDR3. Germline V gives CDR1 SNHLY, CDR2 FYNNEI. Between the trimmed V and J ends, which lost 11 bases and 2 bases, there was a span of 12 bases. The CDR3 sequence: CASGAFQETQYF. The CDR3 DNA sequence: TGTGCCTCAGGGGCCTTTCAAGAGACCCAGTACTTC.

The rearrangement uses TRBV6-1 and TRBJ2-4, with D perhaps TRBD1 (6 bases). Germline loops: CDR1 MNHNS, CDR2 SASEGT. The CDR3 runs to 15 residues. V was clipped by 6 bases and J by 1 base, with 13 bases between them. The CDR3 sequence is CASRKPQGAKNIQYF. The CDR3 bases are TGTGCCAGCAGGAAGCCACAGGGCGCCAAAAACATTCAGTACTTC.

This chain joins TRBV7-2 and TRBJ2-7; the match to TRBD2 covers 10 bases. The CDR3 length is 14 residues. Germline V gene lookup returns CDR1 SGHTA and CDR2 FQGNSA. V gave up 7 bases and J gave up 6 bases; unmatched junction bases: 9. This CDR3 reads CASNSGLANPEQYF. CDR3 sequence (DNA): TGTGCCAGCAACTCGGGACTAGCGAACCCCGAGCAGTACTTC.

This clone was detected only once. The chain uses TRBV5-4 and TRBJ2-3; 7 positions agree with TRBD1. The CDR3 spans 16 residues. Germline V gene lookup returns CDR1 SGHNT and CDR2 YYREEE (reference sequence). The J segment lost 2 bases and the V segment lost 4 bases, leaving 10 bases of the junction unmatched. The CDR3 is CASSIRQGRTTDTQYF. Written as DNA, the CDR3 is TGTGCCAGCAGCATCCGACAGGGAAGGACCACAGATACGCAGTATTTT.

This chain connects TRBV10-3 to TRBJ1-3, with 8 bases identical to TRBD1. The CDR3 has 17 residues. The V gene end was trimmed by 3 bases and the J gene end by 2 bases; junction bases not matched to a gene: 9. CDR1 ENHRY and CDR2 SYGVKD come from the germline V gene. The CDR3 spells CAISDNAGQATGNTIYF. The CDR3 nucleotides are TGTGCCATCAGTGACAACGCGGGACAGGCTACTGGAAACACCATATATTTT.